This T cell receptor (delta chain) was sequenced for a study of gamma-delta T cells after stem cell transplantation. TCRdb re-called the RT-PCR reads through CATT. The sample carries 12,000 or so delta-chain clones, over 1% recorded once. V lost 5 bases, J lost 3 bases, and 17 bases stayed unmatched. The CDR3 covers 18 residues. Germline-derived CDR1 and CDR2 are GEAIGNYY and EKD. This clone is classed as medium-sized. Sequencing was done on a sample of gamma-delta T cells. The V and J genes are TRDV2 and TRDJ1, with 10 bases that match TRDD3. The clonotype originates from a human donor. It is not recorded whose cells these are; they may come from a transplant donor. The CDR3 DNA is TGTGCCTGTGGCCCCCTGACTTTACTGGGGGATGGGGCCGATAAACTCATCTTT. Its translation is CACGPLTLLGDGADKLIF.